The following is a T cell receptor beta chain sequence with its context. The entry originates in a study of blood T cell repertoires in COVID-19. Whole-study context: Specimens from acute and convalescent COVID-19 originated in the United States, Italy and Spain. T cells, B-cell-depleted T cells, or PBMCs provided the cDNA or gDNA that served as material.

Original processing notes: Researchers report that nucleated cell counts were estimated from reference gene primer amplification. Clones were sequenced by immunoSEQ multiplex PCR, and TCRdb holds only the in-frame ones, with some missing. Clone size and V and J calls were adopted from that table, with D and trimming inferred from the DNA. Of under 300,000 clones listed, over 75% are singletons. V gave up 3 bases and J gave up 9 bases, with 14 bases separating them. The CDR3 runs 13 residues. CDR1 and CDR2 (germline): KGHDR, SFDVKD. Sequencing used peripheral blood. This receptor was identified in a human donor in a cohort sampled during active COVID-19. The genes are TRBV24-1 and TRBJ2-7; D might be TRBD2 (5 bases). In DNA form, the CDR3 reads TGTGCCACCAGTGATACCAGTATTGGACTGCAGTACTTC. This translates into CATSDTSIGLQYF.